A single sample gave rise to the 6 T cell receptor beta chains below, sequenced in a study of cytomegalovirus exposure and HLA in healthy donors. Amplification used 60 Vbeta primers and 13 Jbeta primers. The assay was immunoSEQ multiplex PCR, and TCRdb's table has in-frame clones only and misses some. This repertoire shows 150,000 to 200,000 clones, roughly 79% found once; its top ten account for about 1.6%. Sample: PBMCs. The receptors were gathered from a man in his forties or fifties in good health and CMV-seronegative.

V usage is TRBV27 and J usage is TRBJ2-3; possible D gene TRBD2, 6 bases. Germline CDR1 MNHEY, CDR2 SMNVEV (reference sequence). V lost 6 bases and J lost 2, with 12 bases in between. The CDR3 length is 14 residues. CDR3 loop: CASSSGLSTDTQYF. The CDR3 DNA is TGTGCCAGCAGCTCGGGACTTTCCACAGATACGCAGTATTTT.

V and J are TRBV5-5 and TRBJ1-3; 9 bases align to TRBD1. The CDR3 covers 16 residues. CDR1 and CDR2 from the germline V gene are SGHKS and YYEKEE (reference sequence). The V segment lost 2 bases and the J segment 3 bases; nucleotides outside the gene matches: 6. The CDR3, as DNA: TGTGCCAGCAGCTTTGGACAGGGGTTAAGTGGAAACACCATATATTTT. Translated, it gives CASSFGQGLSGNTIYF.

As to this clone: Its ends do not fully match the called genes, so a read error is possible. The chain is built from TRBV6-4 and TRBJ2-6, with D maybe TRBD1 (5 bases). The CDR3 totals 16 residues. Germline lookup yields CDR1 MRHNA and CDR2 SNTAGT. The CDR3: CASSGQPSSGANGLTF. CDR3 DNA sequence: TGTGCCAGCAGTGGACAGCCCTCCTCTGGGGCCAACGGCCTGACTTTC.

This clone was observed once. The CDR3 DNA follows: TGTGCCAGCAGGCAGAACCCATACGAGCAGTACTTC. Its protein is CASRQNPYEQYF. The chain uses TRBV27 and TRBJ2-7; no clear D. This CDR3 contains 12 residues. V dropped 6 bases and J dropped 4 bases, with 10 bases sitting between them. CDR1 is MNHEY, CDR2 SMNVEV, per germline (reference sequence).

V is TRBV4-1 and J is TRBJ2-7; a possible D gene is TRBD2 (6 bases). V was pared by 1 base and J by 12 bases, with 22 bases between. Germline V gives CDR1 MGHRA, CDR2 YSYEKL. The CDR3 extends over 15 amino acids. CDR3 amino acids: CASSQAWPGTGLLYF. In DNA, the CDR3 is TGCGCCAGCAGCCAAGCCTGGCCTGGGACGGGACTTCTGTACTTC.

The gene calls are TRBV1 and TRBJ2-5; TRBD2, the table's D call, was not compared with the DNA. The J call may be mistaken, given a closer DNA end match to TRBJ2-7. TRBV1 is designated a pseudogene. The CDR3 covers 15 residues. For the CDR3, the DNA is TGCACCAGCAGCTTTCGACTAGCGGGACGCTACGAGCAGTACTTC. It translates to CTSSFRLAGRYEQYF.